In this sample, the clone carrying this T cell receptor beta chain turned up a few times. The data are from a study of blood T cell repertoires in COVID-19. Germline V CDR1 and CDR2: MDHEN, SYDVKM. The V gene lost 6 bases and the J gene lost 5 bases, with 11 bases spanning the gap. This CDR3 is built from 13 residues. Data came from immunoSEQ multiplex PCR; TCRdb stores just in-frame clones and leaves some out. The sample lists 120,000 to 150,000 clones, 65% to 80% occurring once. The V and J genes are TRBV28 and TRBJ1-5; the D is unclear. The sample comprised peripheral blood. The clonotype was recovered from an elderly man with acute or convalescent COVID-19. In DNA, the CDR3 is TGTGCCAGCAGGCGAGAAGCTGATCAGCCCCAGCATTTT. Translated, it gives CASRREADQPQHF.